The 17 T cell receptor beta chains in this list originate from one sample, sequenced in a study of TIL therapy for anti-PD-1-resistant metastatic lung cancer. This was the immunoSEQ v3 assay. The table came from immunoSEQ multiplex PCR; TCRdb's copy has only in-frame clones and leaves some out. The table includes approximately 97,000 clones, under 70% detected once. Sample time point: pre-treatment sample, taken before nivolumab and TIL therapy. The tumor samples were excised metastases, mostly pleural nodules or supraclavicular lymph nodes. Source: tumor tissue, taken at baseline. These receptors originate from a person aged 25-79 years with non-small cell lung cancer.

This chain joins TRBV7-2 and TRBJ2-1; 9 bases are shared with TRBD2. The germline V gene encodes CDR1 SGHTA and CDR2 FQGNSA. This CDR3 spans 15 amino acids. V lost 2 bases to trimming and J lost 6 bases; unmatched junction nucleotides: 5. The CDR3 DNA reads TGTGCCAGCAGCTTAAGCCCTAGCGGGGTCAATGAGCAGTTCTTC. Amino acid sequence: CASSLSPSGVNEQFF.

The CDR3 nucleotides are TGTGCCAGCAGCTTCCCAGGGGGGGAAGAAAAACTGTTTTTT. Its translation: CASSFPGGEEKLFF. The chain employs TRBV7-9 and TRBJ1-4; 7 bases are a match to TRBD1. The CDR3 covers 14 residues. Germline CDR1 reads SEHNR; CDR2 reads FQNEAQ (reference sequence). With V trimmed by 3 bases and J by 8 bases, 6 bases remained unmatched.

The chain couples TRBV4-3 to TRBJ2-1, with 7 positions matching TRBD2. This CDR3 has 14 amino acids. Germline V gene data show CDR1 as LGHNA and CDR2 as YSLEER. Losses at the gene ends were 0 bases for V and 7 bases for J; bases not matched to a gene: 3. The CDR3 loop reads CASSQELAGNEQFF. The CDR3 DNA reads TGCGCCAGCAGCCAAGAGTTAGCGGGTAATGAGCAGTTCTTC.

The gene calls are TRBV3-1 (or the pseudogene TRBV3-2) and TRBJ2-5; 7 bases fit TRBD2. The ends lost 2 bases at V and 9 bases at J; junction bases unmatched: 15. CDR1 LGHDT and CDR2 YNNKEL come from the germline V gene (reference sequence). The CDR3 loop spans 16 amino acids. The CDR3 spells CASSQHARNGGWAQYF. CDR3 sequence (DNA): TGTGCCAGCAGCCAACATGCTAGGAACGGGGGGTGGGCCCAGTACTTC.

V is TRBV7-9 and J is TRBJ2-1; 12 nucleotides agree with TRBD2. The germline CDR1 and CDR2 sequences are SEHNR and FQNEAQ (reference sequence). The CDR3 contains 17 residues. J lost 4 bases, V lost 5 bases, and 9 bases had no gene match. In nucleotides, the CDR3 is TGTGCCAGCAGCCCCGCCCGACTAGCGGGAGTTTACAATGAGCAGTTCTTC. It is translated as CASSPARLAGVYNEQFF. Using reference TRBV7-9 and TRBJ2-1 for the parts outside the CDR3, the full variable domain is DTGVSQNPRHKITKRGQNVTFRCDPISEHNRLYWYRQTLGQGPEFLTYFQNEAQLEKSRLLSDRFSAERPKGSFSTLEIQRTEQGDSAMYLCASSPARLAGVYNEQFFGPGTRLTVL.

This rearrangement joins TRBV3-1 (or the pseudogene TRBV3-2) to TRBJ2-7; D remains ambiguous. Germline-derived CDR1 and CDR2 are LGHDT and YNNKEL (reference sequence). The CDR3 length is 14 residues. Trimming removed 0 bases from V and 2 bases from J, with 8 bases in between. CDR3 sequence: CASSQDPGTYEQYF. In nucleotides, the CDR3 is TGTGCCAGCAGCCAAGACCCGGGCACCTACGAGCAGTACTTC.

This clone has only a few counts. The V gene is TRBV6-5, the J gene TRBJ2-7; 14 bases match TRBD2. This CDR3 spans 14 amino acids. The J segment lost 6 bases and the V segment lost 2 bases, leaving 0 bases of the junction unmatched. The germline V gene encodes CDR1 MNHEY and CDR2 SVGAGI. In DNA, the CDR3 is TGTGCCAGCAGTTACGGACTAGCGGGAGGCGAGCAGTACTTC. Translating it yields CASSYGLAGGEQYF.

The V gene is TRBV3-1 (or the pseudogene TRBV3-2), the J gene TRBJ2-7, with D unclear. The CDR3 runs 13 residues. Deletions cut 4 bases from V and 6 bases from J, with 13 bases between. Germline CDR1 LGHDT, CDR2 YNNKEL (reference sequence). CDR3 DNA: TGTGCCAGCAGCCGCCCGCCCCCGGCCGAGCAGTACTTC. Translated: CASSRPPPAEQYF.

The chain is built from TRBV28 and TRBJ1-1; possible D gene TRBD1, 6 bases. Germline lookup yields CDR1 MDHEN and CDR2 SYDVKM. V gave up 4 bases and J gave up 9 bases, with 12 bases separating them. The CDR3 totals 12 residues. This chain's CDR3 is CASSSRTDQAFF. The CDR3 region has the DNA TGTGCCAGCAGTTCCCGGACAGACCAAGCTTTCTTT.

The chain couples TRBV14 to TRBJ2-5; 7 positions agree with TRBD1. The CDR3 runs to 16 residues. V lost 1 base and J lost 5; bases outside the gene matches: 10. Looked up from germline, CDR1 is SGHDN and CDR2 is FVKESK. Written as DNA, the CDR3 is TGTGCCAGCAGCCAAGTGGGACAGTCCTTAGGGGAGACCCAGTACTTC. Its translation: CASSQVGQSLGETQYF. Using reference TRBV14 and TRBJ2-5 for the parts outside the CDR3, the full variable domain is EAGVTQFPSHSVIEKGQTVTLRCDPISGHDNLYWYRRVMGKEIKFLLHFVKESKQDESGMPNNRFLAERTGGTYSTLKVQPAELEDSGVYFCASSQVGQSLGETQYFGPGTRLLVL.

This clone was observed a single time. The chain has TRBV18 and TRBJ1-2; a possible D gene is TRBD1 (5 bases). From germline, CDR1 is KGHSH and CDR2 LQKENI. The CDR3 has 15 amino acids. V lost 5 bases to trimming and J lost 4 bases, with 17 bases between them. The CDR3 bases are TGTGCCAGCTCAGGGGAAAGCGGGGGACCCTATGGCTACACCTTC. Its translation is CASSGESGGPYGYTF.

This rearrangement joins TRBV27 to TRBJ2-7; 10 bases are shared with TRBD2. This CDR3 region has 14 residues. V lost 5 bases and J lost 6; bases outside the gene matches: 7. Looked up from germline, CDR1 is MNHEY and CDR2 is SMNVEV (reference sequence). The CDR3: CASSRTSGNTEQYF. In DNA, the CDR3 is TGTGCCAGCAGTCGGACTAGCGGCAATACCGAGCAGTACTTC.

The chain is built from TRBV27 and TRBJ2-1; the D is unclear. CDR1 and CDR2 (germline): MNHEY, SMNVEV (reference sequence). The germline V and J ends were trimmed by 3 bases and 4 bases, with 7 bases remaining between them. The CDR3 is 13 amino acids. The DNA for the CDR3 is TGTGCCAGCAGTTTGACCCTTTACAATGAGCAGTTCTTC. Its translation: CASSLTLYNEQFF.

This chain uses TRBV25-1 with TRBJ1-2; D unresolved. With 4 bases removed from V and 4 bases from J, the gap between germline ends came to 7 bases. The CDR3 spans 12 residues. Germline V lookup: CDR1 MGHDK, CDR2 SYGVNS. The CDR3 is CASSGWSYGYTF. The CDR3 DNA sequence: TGTGCCAGCAGTGGTTGGAGCTATGGCTACACCTTC.

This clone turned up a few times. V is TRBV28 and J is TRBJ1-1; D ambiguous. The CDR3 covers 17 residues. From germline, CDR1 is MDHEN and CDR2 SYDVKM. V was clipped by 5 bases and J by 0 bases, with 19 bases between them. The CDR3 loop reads CASSPLRTANMNTEAFF. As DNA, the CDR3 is TGTGCCAGCAGTCCATTAAGGACCGCTAATATGAACACTGAAGCTTTCTTT.

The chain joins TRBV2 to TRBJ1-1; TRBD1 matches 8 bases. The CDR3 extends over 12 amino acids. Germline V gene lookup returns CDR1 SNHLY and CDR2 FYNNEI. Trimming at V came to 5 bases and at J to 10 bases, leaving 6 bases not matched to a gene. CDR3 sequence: CASSYTQGGAFF. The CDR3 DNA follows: TGTGCCAGCAGTTATACACAGGGGGGAGCTTTCTTT.

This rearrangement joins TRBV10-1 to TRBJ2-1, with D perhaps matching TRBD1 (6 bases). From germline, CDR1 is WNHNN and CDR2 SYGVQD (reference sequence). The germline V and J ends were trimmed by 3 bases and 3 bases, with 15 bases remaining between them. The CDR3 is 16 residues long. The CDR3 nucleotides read TGCGCCAGCAGTGAAGGGGGACATTCAAACTACAATGAGCAGTTCTTC. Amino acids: CASSEGGHSNYNEQFF.